This passage covers 21 T cell receptor beta chains from one sample sequenced in a study of cytotoxic CD8 clonotypes in ibrutinib-treated CLL. Sequencing used immunoSEQ multiplex PCR; TCRdb keeps in-frame clones, though not all of them. The profile shows hundreds of thousands of clones, 70% of them singletons. The specimen was PBMCs, collected after 24 months of ibrutinib treatment. The receptors derive from a human donor with chronic lymphocytic leukemia.

This clone was picked up many times. CDR3 in DNA: TGTGCCAGCACCCCAGGCGGGGGAGCAACGCAGTATTTT. This sequence encodes CASTPGGGATQYF. This sequence joins TRBV11-2 and TRBJ2-3; 7 bases match TRBD2. Trimming took 7 bases from V and 9 from J; bases not matched to a gene: 10. This CDR3 spans 13 amino acids. Germline assignment: CDR1 SGHAT and CDR2 FQNNGV. The variable domain in full, completed from reference TRBV11-2 and TRBJ2-3, reads EAGVAQSPRYKIIEKRQSVAFWCNPISGHATLYWYQQILGQGPKLLIQFQNNGVVDDSQLPKDRFSAERLKGVDSTLKIQPAKLEDSAVYLCASTPGGGATQYFGPGTRLTVL.

The rearrangement uses TRBV28 and TRBJ1-3; the match to TRBD1 covers 8 bases. This CDR3 contains 14 residues. The germline V gene has CDR1 MDHEN and CDR2 SYDVKM. This chain's CDR3 is CATVWTGSGNTIYF. CDR3 DNA sequence: TGTGCAACGGTCTGGACAGGGTCGGGAAACACCATATATTTT.

This clone came up many times. This sample also contains other DNA sequences that code for the same CDR3. The chain is built from TRBV29-1 and TRBJ2-2, with D unresolved. The CDR3 sequence is 10 residues long. V was cut by 4 bases and J by 5 bases, with 2 bases left in between. CDR1 and CDR2 from the germline V gene are SQVTM and ANQGSEA. CDR3: CSVGTGELFF. The CDR3 nucleotides read TGCAGCGTTGGAACCGGGGAGCTGTTTTTT.

This clone was detected once. The chain recombines TRBV6-5 with TRBJ2-3; D call uncertain. The CDR3 is 14 residues long. The germline V gene encodes CDR1 MNHEY and CDR2 SVGAGI. Trimming removed 6 bases from V and 0 bases from J, with 10 bases in between. The CDR3 sequence: CASSPLDSTDTQYF. CDR3 nucleotide sequence: TGTGCCAGCAGCCCCCTCGACAGCACAGATACGCAGTATTTT.

The rearrangement uses TRBV7-2 and TRBJ2-1, with TRBD2 matching 7 bases. This CDR3 region has 17 residues. Germline CDR1 and CDR2: SGHTA and FQGNSA. V shed 1 base and J 2 bases; nucleotides not matched to a gene: 8. The CDR3 DNA reads as TGTGCCAGCAGCTTAGAGGCGGGGGATAGGGCCTACAATGAGCAGTTCTTC. It yields the protein CASSLEAGDRAYNEQFF.

This clone was seen just once. V and J are TRBV28 and TRBJ2-7; 7 positions agree with TRBD1. Germline loops: CDR1 MDHEN, CDR2 SYDVKM. This CDR3 has 14 residues. The junction had 8 bases not matched to a gene; V was cut back by 6 bases and J by 3 bases. Here the CDR3 reads CASRETGLNYEQYF. CDR3 nucleotides: TGTGCCAGCAGAGAGACAGGGCTCAACTACGAGCAGTACTTC. Using reference TRBV28 and TRBJ2-7 for the parts outside the CDR3, the full variable domain is DVKVTQSSRYLVKRTGEKVFLECVQDMDHENMFWYRQDPGLGLRLIYFSYDVKMKEKGDIPEGYSVSREKKERFSLILESASTNQTSMYLCASRETGLNYEQYFGPGTRLTVT.

The chain uses TRBV2 and TRBJ1-1; 8 bases fit TRBD1. The CDR3 runs to 14 residues. After removal of 0 bases from V and 5 bases from J, the junction contained 2 bases not matched to a gene. CDR1 SNHLY and CDR2 FYNNEI come from the germline V gene. CDR3 DNA: TGTGCCAGCAGTGAAGCGCGGGACAGGACTGAAGCTTTCTTT. Translating gives CASSEARDRTEAFF.

The chain uses TRBV4-3 and TRBJ2-5, with D perhaps being TRBD1 or TRBD2 (5 bases each). Germline CDR1 is LGHNA and CDR2 is YSLEER. This CDR3 has 14 amino acids. Trimming removed 1 base from V and 4 bases from J, with 10 bases in between. The CDR3 sequence: CASSQVAGTETQYF. CDR3 sequence (DNA): TGCGCCAGCAGCCAAGTTGCAGGGACAGAGACCCAGTACTTC.

The chain carries TRBV7-2 and TRBJ1-5, with 10 bases aligning to TRBD1. The germline gives CDR1 SGHTA, CDR2 FQGNSA. Trimming took 3 bases from V and 6 from J; bases not matched to a gene: 5. The CDR3 has 15 residues. CDR3 nucleotides: TGTGCCAGCAGCTTGGGGACAGGGGCTATTCAGCCCCAGCATTTT. Its protein is CASSLGTGAIQPQHF.

The genes are TRBV27 and TRBJ1-1, with D unclear. Germline CDR1 MNHEY, CDR2 SMNVEV (reference sequence). The CDR3 consists of 13 residues. V lost 7 bases and J lost 5, with 14 bases in between. The CDR3 nucleotides read TGTGCCAGCACGGGTGGGCCAAAGACTGAAGCTTTCTTT. As protein: CASTGGPKTEAFF.

This rearrangement joins TRBV7-3 to TRBJ2-7, with D possibly matching TRBD1 (6 bases). CDR3 size: 15 residues. CDR1 is SGHTA, CDR2 FQGTGA, per germline. V was trimmed by 5 bases and J by 2 bases, leaving 16 bases between them. The CDR3 spells CASSPQGGSTYEQYF. The CDR3 coding sequence is TGTGCCAGCAGCCCACAGGGCGGGTCGACCTACGAGCAGTACTTC. The complete variable domain, with remaining parts taken from reference TRBV7-3 and TRBJ2-7, reads GAGVSQTPSNKVTEKGKYVELRCDPISGHTALYWYRQSLGQGPEFLIYFQGTGAADDSGLPNDRFFAVRPEGSVSTLKIQRTERGDSAVYLCASSPQGGSTYEQYFGPGTRLTVT.

The chain carries TRBV7-2 and TRBJ1-5; a weak D match, TRBD1 (6 bases). The V end was cut by 2 bases, the J end by 5 bases, with 7 bases between. This CDR3 contains 13 residues. The germline V gene encodes CDR1 SGHTA and CDR2 FQGNSA. The CDR3 nucleotides are TGTGCCAGCAGCTTAAACAGGGATCAGCCCCAGCATTTT. Encoded protein: CASSLNRDQPQHF.

The chain recombines TRBV4-2 with TRBJ2-7; possibly TRBD2 for D (5 bases). This CDR3 contains 14 residues. V was pared by 1 base and J by 3 bases, with 10 bases between. Germline assignment: CDR1 LGHNA and CDR2 YNFKEQ. CDR3 in amino acids: CASSQGTGFYEQYF. CDR3 bases: TGTGCCAGCAGCCAAGGGACGGGATTCTACGAGCAGTACTTC.

The rearrangement links TRBV19 to TRBJ1-1; 9 bases align to TRBD1. V lost 5 bases and J lost 1; bases outside the gene matches: 5. Germline lookup yields CDR1 LNHDA and CDR2 SQIVND (reference sequence). The CDR3 contains 15 residues. The CDR3 loop is CASSGRDRANTEAFF. CDR3 nucleotides: TGTGCCAGTAGTGGGCGGGACAGGGCGAACACTGAAGCTTTCTTT.

For this clone: Other DNA sequences in this specimen translate into the identical CDR3. This chain connects TRBV5-1 to TRBJ2-2; possibly TRBD2 for D (5 bases). The CDR3 consists of 13 residues. Germline V lookup: CDR1 SGHRS, CDR2 YFSETQ. V gave up 0 bases and J gave up 5 bases, with 5 bases separating them. Here the CDR3 DNA reads TGCGCCAGCAGCTTGGCGGGGACCGGGGAGCTGTTTTTT. Residues: CASSLAGTGELFF.

The rearrangement uses TRBV5-6 and TRBJ2-1, with D possibly matching TRBD2 (5 bases). V dropped 5 bases and J dropped 0 bases, with 12 bases sitting between them. CDR3 size: 15 residues. Germline lookup yields CDR1 SGHDT and CDR2 YYEEEE. In DNA form, the CDR3 reads TGTGCCAGCAGTCGAGGGAGAAGCTCCTACAATGAGCAGTTCTTC. This gives the protein CASSRGRSSYNEQFF.

The rearrangement links TRBV29-1 to TRBJ2-5, with 8 bases fitting TRBD1. The germline V gene has CDR1 SQVTM and CDR2 ANQGSEA. V shed 3 bases and J 4 bases; nucleotides not matched to a gene: 7. The CDR3 runs 14 residues. The DNA for the CDR3 is TGCAGCGTTGACGGGCAGGGGGCTGGAGAGACCCAGTACTTC. It yields the protein CSVDGQGAGETQYF.

V is TRBV5-1 and J is TRBJ2-3; D gene ambiguous. This CDR3 is built from 16 residues. The V gene lost 3 bases and the J gene lost 1 base, with 15 bases spanning the gap. Per the germline V gene, CDR1 is SGHRS and CDR2 is YFSETQ. The chain's CDR3 is CASSSDPGLGTDTQYF. For the CDR3, the DNA is TGCGCCAGCAGCTCCGACCCGGGCTTAGGCACAGATACGCAGTATTTT.

This clone has a handful of counts. The V call is TRBV30, the J call TRBJ2-3; either TRBD1 or TRBD2 may supply D (5 bases each). CDR1 and CDR2 from the germline V gene are GTSNPN and SVGIG (reference sequence). The ends were cut back, 4 bases at V and 3 bases at J, with 11 bases in the middle. The CDR3 is 13 residues long. The CDR3, as DNA: TGTGCCTGGACCGGGACGGGTACAGATACGCAGTATTTT. Translated: CAWTGTGTDTQYF. The whole variable domain, filled in from reference TRBV30 and TRBJ2-3, reads SQTIHQWPATLVQPVGSPLSLECTVEGTSNPNLYWYRQAAGRGLQLLFYSVGIGQISSEVPQNLSASRPQDRQFILSSKKLLLSDSGFYLCAWTGTGTDTQYFGPGTRLTVL.

The chain carries TRBV4-2 and TRBJ2-7; D gene uncertain. Trimming removed 1 base at V and 0 bases at J, with 7 bases between. Germline assignment: CDR1 LGHNA and CDR2 YNFKEQ. The CDR3 is 14 residues long. Here the CDR3 reads CASSQGQGSYEQYF. DNA of the CDR3: TGTGCCAGCAGCCAAGGTCAAGGCTCCTACGAGCAGTACTTC.

V and J are TRBV19 and TRBJ2-3; 9 bases align to TRBD2. CDR3 length: 15 residues. Germline V gives CDR1 LNHDA, CDR2 SQIVND (reference sequence). V shed 8 bases, J shed 1 base, and the junction held 7 bases outside the gene matches. The CDR3 coding sequence is TGTGCCAGTCAACCCCTAGCGGGGCGCACAGATACGCAGTATTTT. It specifies CASQPLAGRTDTQYF. The full variable domain, rest sourced from reference TRBV19 and TRBJ2-3, is DGGITQSPKYLFRKEGQNVTLSCEQNLNHDAMYWYRQDPGQGLRLIYYSQIVNDFQKGDIAEGYSVSREKKESFPLTVTSAQKNPTAFYLCASQPLAGRTDTQYFGPGTRLTVL.